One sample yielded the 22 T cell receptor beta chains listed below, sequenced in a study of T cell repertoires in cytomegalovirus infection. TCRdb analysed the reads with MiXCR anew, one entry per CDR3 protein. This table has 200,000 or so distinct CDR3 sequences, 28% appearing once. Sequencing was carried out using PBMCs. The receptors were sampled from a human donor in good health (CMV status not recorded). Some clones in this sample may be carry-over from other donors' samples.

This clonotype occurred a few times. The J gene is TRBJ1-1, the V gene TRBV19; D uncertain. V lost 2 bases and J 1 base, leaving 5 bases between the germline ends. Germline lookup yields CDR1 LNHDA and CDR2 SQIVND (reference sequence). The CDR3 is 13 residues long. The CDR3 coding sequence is TGTGCCAGTAGTATACCGGCGAACACTGAAGCTTTCTTT. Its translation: CASSIPANTEAFF.

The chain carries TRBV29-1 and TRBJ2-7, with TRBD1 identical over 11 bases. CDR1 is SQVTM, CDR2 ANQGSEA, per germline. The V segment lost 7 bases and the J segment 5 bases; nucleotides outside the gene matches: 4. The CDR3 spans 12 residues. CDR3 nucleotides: TGCAGCGCCAGGACAGGGGGCCACGAGCAGTACTTC. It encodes CSARTGGHEQYF.

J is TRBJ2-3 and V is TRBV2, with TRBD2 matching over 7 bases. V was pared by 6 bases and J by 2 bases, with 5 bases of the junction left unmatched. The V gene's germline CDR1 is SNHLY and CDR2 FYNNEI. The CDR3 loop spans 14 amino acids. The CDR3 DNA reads TGTGCCAGCAGGAGCGGGACCCTCACAGATACGCAGTATTTT. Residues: CASRSGTLTDTQYF.

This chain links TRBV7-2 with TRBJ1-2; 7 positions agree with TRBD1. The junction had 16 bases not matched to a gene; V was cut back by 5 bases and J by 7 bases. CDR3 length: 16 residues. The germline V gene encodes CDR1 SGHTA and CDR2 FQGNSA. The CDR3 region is CASSNSHRGKLVGYTF. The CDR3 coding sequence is TGTGCCAGCAGCAACAGCCACAGGGGCAAATTGGTTGGCTACACCTTC.

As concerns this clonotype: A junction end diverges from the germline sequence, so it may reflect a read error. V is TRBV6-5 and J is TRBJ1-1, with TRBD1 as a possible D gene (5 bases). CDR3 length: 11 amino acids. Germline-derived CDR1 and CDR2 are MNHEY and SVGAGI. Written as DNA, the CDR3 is TGCGCGAGCAGGAGGGGCCGGGAAGCTTTCTTT. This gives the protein CASRRGREAFF.

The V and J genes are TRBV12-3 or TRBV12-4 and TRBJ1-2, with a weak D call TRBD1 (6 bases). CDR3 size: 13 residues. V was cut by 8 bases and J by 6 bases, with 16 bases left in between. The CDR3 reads CASSLTGSNGYTF. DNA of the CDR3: TGTGCCAGCTCTCTGACAGGCTCGAATGGCTACACCTTC.

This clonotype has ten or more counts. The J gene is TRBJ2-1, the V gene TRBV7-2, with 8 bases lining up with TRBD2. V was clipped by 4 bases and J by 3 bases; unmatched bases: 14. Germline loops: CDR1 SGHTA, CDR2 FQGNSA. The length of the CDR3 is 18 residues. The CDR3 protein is CASSSPNAGGGRYNEQFF. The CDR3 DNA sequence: TGTGCCAGCAGCTCCCCCAATGCGGGCGGGGGGCGCTACAATGAGCAGTTCTTC.

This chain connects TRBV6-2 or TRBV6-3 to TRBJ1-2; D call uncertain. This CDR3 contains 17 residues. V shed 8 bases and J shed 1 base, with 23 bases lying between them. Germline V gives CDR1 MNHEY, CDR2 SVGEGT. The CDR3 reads CASGSAPPPGFNYGYTF. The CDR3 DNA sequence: TGTGCCAGCGGTTCTGCCCCGCCCCCAGGATTTAACTATGGCTACACCTTC.

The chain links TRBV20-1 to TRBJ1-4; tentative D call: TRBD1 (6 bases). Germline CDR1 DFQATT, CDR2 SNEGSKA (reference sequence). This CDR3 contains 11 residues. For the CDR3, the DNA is TGCAGGGGGGGGGCAGGGGAAAAACTGTTTTTT. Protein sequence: CRGGAGEKLFF.

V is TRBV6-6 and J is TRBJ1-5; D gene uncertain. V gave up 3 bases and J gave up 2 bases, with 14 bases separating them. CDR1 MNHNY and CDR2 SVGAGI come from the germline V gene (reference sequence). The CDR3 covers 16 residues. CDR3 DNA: TGTGCCAGCAGTTATAGCGCAGGCCAAGGCAATCAGCCCCAGCATTTT. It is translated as CASSYSAGQGNQPQHF.

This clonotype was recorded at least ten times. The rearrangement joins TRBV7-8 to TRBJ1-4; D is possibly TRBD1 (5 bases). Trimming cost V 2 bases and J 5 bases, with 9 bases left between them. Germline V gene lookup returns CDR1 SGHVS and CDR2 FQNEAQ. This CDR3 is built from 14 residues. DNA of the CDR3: TGTGCCAGCAGCTTACTGGCAGGGAATGAAAAACTGTTTTTT. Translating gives CASSLLAGNEKLFF. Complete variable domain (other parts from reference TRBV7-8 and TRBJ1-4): GAGVSQSPRYKVAKRGQDVALRCDPISGHVSLFWYQQALGQGPEFLTYFQNEAQLDKSGLPSDRFFAERPEGSVSTLKIQRTQQEDSAVYLCASSLLAGNEKLFFGSGTQLSVL.

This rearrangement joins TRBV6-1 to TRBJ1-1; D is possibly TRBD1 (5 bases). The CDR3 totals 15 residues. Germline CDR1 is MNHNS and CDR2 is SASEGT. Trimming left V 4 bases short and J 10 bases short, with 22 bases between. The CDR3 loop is CASSGSSRAGRIAFF. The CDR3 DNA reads TGTGCCAGCAGTGGATCCTCCAGGGCAGGGAGGATAGCTTTCTTT.

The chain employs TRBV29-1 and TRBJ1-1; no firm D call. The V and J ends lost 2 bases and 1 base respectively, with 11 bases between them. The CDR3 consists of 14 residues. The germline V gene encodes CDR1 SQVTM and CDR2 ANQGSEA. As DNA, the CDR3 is TGCAGCGTTGAAACCCAACCGGGGAACACTGAAGCTTTCTTT. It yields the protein CSVETQPGNTEAFF.

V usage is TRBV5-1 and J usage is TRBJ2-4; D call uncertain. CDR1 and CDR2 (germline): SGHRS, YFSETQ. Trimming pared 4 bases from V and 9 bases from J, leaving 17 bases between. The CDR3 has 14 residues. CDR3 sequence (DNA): TGCGCCAGCAGCCAGTTGGGATTCCGCGGCATTCAGTACTTC. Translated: CASSQLGFRGIQYF.

DNA of the CDR3: TGTGCCAGCAGTAAGACAGGGGGATGGGGCTACACCTTC. Encoded protein: CASSKTGGWGYTF. The chain joins TRBV28 to TRBJ1-2; TRBD1 aligns across 9 bases. J was trimmed by 8 bases and V by 5 bases; bases with no gene match: 6. Germline-derived CDR1 and CDR2 are MDHEN and SYDVKM. The length of the CDR3 is 13 residues.

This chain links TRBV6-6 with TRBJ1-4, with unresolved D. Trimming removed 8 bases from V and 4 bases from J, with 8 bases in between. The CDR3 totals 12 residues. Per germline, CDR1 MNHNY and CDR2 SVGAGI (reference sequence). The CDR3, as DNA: TGTGCCAGCGCCCAGCTTAATGAAAAACTGTTTTTT. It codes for CASAQLNEKLFF.

The CDR3 here is CSAITDRHYGYTF. As DNA, the CDR3 is TGCAGTGCCATCACAGACAGACACTATGGCTACACCTTC. The rearrangement links TRBV20-1 to TRBJ1-2; maybe TRBD1 (5 bases). CDR1 is DFQATT, CDR2 SNEGSKA, per germline (reference sequence). This CDR3 is 13 amino acids long. The V end was cut by 6 bases, the J end by 3 bases, with 14 bases between.

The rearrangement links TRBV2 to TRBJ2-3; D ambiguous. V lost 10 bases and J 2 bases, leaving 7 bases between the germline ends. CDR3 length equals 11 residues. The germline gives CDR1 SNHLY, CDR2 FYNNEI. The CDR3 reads CANPYTDTQYF. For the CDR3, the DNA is TGTGCCAACCCATACACAGATACGCAGTATTTT.

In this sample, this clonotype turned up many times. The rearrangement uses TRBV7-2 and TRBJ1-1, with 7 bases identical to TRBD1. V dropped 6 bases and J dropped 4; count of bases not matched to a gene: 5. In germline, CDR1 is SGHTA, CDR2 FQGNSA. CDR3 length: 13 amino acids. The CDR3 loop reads CASRNRGSTEAFF. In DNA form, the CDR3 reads TGTGCCAGCAGAAACAGGGGCTCCACTGAAGCTTTCTTT.

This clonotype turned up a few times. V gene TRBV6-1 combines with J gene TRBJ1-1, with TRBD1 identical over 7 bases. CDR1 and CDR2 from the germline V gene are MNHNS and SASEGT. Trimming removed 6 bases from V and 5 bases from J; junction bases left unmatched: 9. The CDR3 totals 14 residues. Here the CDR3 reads CASRLDRASTEAFF. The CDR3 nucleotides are TGTGCCAGCAGGCTAGACAGGGCTTCTACTGAAGCTTTCTTT.

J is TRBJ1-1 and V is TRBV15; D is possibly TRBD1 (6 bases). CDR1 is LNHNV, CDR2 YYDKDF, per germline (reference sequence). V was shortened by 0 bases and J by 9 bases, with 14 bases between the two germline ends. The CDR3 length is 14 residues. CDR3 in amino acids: CATSRDRGPEKAFF. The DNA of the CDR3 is TGTGCCACCAGCAGAGATCGGGGGCCAGAAAAAGCTTTCTTT.

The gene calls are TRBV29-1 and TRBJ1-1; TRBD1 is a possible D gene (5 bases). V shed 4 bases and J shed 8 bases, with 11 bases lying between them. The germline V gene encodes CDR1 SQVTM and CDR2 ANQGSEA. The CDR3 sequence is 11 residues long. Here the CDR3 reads CSVVWGSEAFF. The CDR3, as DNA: TGCAGCGTTGTTTGGGGGTCCGAAGCTTTCTTT.